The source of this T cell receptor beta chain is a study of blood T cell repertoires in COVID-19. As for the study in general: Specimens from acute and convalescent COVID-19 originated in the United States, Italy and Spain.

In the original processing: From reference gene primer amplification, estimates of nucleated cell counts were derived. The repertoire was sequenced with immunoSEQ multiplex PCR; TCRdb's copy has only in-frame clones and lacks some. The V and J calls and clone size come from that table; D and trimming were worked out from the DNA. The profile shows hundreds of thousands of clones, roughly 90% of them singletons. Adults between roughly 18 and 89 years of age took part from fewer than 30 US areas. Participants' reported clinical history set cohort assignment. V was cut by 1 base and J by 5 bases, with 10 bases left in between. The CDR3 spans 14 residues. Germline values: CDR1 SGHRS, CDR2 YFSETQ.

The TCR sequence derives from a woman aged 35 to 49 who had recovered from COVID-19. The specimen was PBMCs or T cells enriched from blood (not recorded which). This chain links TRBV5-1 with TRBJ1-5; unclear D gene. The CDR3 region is CASSLSGDDQPQHF. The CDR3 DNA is TGCGCCAGCAGCTTGAGCGGCGATGATCAGCCCCAGCATTTT.